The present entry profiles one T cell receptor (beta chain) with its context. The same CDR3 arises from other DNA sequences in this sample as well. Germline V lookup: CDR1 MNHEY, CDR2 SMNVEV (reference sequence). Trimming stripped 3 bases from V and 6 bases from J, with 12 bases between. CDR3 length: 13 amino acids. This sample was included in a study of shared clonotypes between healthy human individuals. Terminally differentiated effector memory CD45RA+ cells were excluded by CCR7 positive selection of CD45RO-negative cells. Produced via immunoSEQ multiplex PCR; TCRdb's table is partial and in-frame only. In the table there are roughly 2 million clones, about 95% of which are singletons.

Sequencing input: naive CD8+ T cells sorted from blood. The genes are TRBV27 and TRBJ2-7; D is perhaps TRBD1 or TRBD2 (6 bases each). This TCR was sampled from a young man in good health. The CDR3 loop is CASSLTRGGEQYF. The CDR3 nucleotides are TGTGCCAGCAGTTTGACTAGAGGGGGCGAGCAGTACTTC.